This record covers a single T cell receptor (beta chain). Its antigen is still unknown. These data belong to a study of cytomegalovirus exposure and HLA in healthy donors. The PCR was carried out with 60 Vbeta primers and 13 Jbeta primers. Repertoires were generated with immunoSEQ multiplex PCR, while TCRdb's copy carries only in-frame clones and drops some. The data show about 160,000 clones, approximately 78% seen once. V was cut by 0 bases and J by 4 bases, with 20 bases left in between. The germline V gene has CDR1 SGDLS and CDR2 YYNGEE. The CDR3 loop spans 18 amino acids. Regarding the study as a whole: It was 150 to 200 TCR beta chains that were listed as cytomegalovirus-associated. The majority of CMV-associated TCR beta chains were reported as apparently HLA-restricted in a later analysis. Segments of the TCR beta V type were, in most cases, productive about 87% or about 30% of the time in an earlier analysis. A later analysis by the authors found several of the most significant clusters apparently linked to common viral pathogens.

This clonotype originated in a woman aged 25 to 39 in good health and CMV-seropositive. The chain couples TRBV9 to TRBJ2-1, with D possibly being TRBD2 (7 bases). The sequencing input was PBMCs. CDR3 protein: CASSVDGGGRGAYNEQFF. Written as DNA, the CDR3 is TGTGCCAGCAGCGTAGATGGAGGGGGGAGGGGGGCTTACAATGAGCAGTTCTTC.